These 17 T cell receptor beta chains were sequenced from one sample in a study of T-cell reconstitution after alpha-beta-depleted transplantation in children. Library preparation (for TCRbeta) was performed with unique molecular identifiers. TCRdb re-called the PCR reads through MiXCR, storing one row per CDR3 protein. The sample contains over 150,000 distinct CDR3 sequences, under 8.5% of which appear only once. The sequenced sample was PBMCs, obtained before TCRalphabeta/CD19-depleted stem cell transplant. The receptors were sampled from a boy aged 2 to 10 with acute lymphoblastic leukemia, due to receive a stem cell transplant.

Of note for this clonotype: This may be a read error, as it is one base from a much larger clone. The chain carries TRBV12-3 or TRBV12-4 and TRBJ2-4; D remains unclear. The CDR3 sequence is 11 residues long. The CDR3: CASREQNIEYF. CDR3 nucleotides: TGTGCCAGCAGGGAACAAAACATTGAGTACTTC.

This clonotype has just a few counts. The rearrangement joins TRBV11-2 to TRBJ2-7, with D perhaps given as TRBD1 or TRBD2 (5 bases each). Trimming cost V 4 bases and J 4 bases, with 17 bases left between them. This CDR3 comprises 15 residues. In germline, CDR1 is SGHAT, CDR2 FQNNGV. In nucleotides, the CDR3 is TGTGCCAGCAGCTATAGGCCGGGACGGATGTACGAGCAGTACTTC. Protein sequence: CASSYRPGRMYEQYF. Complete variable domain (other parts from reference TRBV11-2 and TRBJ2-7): EAGVAQSPRYKIIEKRQSVAFWCNPISGHATLYWYQQILGQGPKLLIQFQNNGVVDDSQLPKDRFSAERLKGVDSTLKIQPAKLEDSAVYLCASSYRPGRMYEQYFGPGTRLTVT.

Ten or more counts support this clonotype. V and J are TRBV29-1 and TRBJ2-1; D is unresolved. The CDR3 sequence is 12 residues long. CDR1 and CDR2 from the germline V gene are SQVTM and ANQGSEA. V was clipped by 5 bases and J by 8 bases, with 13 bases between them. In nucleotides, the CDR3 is TGCAGCGTTCGGCTAGGGAAGGATGAGCAGTTCTTC. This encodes CSVRLGKDEQFF.

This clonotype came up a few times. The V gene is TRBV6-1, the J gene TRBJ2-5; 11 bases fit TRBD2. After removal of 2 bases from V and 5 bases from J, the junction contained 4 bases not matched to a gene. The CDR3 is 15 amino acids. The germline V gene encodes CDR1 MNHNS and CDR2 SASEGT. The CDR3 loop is CASSELAGGRETQYF. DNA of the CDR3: TGTGCCAGCAGTGAACTAGCGGGAGGTCGTGAGACCCAGTACTTC.

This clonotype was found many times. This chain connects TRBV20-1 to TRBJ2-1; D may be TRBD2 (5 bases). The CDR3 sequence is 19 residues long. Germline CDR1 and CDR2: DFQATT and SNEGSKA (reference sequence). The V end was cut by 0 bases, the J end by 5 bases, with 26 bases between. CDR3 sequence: CSARDSGSSIRHLNNEQFF. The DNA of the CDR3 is TGCAGTGCTAGAGATTCTGGATCTAGCATCCGCCATCTCAACAATGAGCAGTTCTTC.

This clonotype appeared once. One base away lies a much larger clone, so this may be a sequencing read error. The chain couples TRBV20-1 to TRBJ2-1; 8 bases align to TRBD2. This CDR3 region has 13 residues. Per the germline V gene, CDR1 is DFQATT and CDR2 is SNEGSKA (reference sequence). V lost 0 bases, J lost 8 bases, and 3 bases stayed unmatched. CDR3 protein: CSARDSGDHEQFF. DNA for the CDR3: TGCAGTGCTAGAGATAGCGGGGACCATGAGCAGTTCTTC.

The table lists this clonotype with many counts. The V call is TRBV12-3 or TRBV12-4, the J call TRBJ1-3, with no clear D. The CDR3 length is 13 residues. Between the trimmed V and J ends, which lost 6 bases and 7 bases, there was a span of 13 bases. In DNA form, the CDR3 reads TGTGCCAGCAGGCGGGTCCCTAGGAACACCATATATTTT. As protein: CASRRVPRNTIYF.

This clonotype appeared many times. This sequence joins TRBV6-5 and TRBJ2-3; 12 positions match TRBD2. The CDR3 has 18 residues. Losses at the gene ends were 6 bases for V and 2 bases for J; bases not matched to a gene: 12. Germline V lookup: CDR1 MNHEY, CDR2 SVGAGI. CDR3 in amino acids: CASSHFASGRAFTDTQYF. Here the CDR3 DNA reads TGTGCCAGCAGCCACTTCGCTAGCGGGAGGGCCTTCACAGATACGCAGTATTTT.

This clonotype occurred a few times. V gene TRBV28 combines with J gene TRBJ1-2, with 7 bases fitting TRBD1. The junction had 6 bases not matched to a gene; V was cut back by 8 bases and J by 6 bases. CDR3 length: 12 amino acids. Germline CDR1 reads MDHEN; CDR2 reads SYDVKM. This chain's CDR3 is CASQTGFHGYTF. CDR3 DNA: TGTGCCAGCCAGACAGGGTTCCATGGCTACACCTTC.

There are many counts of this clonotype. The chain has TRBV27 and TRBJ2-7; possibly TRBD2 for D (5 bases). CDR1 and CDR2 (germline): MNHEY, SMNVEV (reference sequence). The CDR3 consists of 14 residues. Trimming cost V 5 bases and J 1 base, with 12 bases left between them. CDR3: CASSISVLSYEQYF. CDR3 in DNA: TGTGCCAGCAGTATTAGCGTTTTATCCTACGAGCAGTACTTC.

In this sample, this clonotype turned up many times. The CDR3 nucleotides read TGTGCCAGCAGTTTGGCCAGGGGGGAGACCCAGTACTTC. Encoded protein: CASSLARGETQYF. The genes are TRBV12-3 or TRBV12-4 and TRBJ2-5; TRBD1 agrees at 7 bases. V shed 3 bases, J shed 5 bases, and the junction held 3 bases outside the gene matches. The CDR3 covers 13 residues.

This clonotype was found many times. The CDR3 here is CASSVEYGNEQFF. For the CDR3, the DNA is TGTGCCAGCAGTGTGGAGTACGGCAATGAGCAGTTCTTC. The gene calls are TRBV25-1 and TRBJ2-1; D remains unclear. V lost 4 bases and J 6 bases, leaving 10 bases between the germline ends. CDR1 is MGHDK and CDR2 is SYGVNS in the germline V gene. CDR3 length equals 13 residues.

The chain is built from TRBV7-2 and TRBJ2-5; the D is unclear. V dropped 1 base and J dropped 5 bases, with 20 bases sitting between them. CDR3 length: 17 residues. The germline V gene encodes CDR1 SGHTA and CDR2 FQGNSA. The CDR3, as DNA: TGTGCCAGCAGCTTAGGCGCAGGTTCAGGTCTGGGGGAGACCCAGTACTTC. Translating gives CASSLGAGSGLGETQYF.

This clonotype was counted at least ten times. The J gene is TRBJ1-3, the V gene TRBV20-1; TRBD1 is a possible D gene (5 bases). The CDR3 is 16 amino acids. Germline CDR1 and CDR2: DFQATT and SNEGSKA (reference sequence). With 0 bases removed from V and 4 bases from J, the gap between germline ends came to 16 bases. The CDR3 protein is CSAREGGRVLGNTIYF. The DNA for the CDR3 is TGCAGTGCTAGAGAGGGCGGCAGGGTGTTAGGAAACACCATATATTTT.

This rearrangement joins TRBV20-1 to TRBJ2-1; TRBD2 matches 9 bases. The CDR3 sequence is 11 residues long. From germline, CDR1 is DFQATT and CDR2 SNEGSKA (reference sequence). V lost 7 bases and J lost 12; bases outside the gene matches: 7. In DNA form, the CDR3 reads TGCAGTGTGCGGGCGGGGGGGCGGCAGTTCTTC. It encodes CSVRAGGRQFF.

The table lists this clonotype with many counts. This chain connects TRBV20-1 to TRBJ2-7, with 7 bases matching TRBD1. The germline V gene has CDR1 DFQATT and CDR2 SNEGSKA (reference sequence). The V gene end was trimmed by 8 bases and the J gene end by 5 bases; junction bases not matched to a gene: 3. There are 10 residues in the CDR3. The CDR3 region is CSLRGNEQYF. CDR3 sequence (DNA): TGCAGTCTCAGGGGGAACGAGCAGTACTTC.

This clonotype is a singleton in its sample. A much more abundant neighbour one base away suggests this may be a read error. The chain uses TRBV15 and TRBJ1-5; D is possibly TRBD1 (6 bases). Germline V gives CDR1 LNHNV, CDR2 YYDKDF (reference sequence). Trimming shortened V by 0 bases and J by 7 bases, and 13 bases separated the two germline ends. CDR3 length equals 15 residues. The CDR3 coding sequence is TGTGCCACCAGCAGAGATGAGGGGGGGTGGCAGCCCCAGCATTTT. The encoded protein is CATSRDEGGWQPQHF.